This T cell receptor (beta chain) stems from a study of early T cells in non-severe SARS-CoV-2 infection. This clonotype was seen a few times. TCRdb independently ran MiXCR on the 5' RACE reads; one entry per CDR3 protein. The sample shows over 15,000 distinct CDR3 sequences, about 5% of them seen only once. Germline values: CDR1 DFQATT, CDR2 SNEGSKA (reference sequence). This CDR3 region has 13 residues. Losses at the gene ends were 2 bases for V and 7 bases for J; bases not matched to a gene: 0. The sample comprised whole blood. The V call is TRBV20-1, the J call TRBJ2-1, with 12 bases aligning to TRBD2. This receptor was taken from an adult who was a healthcare worker with PCR-confirmed SARS-CoV-2 infection or an uninfected control (not recorded which). The CDR3, as DNA: TGCAGTGCTAGACTAGCGGGAGGGAATGAGCAGTTCTTC. Protein sequence: CSARLAGGNEQFF.